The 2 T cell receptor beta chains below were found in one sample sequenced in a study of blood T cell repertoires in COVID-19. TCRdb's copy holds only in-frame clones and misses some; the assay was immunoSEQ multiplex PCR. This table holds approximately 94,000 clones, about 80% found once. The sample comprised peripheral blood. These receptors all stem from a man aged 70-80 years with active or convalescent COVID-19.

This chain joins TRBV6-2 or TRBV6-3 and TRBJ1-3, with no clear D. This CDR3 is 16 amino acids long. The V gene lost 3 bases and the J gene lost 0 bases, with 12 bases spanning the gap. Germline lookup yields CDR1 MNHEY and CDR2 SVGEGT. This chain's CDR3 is CASSYPGGSSGNTIYF. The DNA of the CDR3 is TGTGCCAGCAGTTATCCGGGCGGGAGCTCTGGAAACACCATATATTTT.

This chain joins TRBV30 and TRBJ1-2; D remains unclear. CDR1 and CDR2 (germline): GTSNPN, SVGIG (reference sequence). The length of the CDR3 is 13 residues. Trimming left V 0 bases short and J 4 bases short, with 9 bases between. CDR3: CAWSVPTVYGYTF. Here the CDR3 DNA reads TGTGCCTGGAGTGTTCCCACGGTCTATGGCTACACCTTC.